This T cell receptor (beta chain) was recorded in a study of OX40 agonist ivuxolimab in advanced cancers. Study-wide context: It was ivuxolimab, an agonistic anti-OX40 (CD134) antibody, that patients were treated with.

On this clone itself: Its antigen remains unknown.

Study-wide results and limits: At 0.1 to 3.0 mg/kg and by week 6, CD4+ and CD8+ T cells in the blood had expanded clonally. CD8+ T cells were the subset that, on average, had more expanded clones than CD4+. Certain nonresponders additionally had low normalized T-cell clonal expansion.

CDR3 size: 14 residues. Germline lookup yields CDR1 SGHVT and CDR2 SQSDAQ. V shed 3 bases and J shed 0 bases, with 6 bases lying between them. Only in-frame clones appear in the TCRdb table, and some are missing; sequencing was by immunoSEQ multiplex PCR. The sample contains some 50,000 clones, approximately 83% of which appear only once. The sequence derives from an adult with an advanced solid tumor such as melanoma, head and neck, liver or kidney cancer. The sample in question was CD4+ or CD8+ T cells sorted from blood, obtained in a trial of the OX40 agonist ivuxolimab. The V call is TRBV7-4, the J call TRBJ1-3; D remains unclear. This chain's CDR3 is CASSFSDSGNTIYF. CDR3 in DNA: TGTGCCAGCAGCTTTTCAGACTCTGGAAACACCATATATTTT.